Below are 30 T cell receptor beta chains sequenced from a single sample in a study of blood T cell repertoires in COVID-19. Sequencing used immunoSEQ multiplex PCR; TCRdb keeps in-frame clones, though not all of them. This sample yields around 250,000 clones, of which roughly 85% are seen a single time; about 1.9% belongs to the top ten. Sequenced sample: PBMCs or T cells enriched from blood (not recorded which). The source of these receptors is a woman between 45 and 60 years old who had recovered from COVID-19.

This clone has a handful of counts. The chain is built from TRBV9 and TRBJ2-5, with 8 bases matching TRBD2. Germline CDR1 and CDR2: SGDLS and YYNGEE. The CDR3 extends over 15 amino acids. The trim removed 4 bases at V and 7 bases at J, leaving 12 bases unmatched. The CDR3 nucleotides read TGTGCCAGCAGCTTCTCAGCGGGAGCTTTGGGGACCCAGTACTTC. Translation gives CASSFSAGALGTQYF.

The chain employs TRBV28 and TRBJ1-6; D is possibly TRBD1 (6 bases). The CDR3 extends over 14 amino acids. Per germline, CDR1 MDHEN and CDR2 SYDVKM. V shed 5 bases and J shed 6 bases, with 11 bases lying between them. This CDR3 is CASSPGQSNSPLHF. The CDR3 region has the DNA TGTGCCAGCAGTCCCGGACAGAGTAATTCACCCCTCCACTTT.

The rearrangement joins TRBV27 to TRBJ2-3, with unresolved D. V lost 2 bases and J lost 5, with 11 bases in between. The CDR3 sequence is 14 residues long. CDR1 is MNHEY and CDR2 is SMNVEV in the germline V gene (reference sequence). CDR3: CASSLRPIVDTQYF. The CDR3 coding sequence is TGTGCCAGCAGTTTACGCCCAATAGTAGATACGCAGTATTTT.

This chain connects TRBV5-1 to TRBJ2-4, with D possibly matching TRBD2 (6 bases). The CDR3 totals 19 residues. V was cut by 4 bases and J by 3 bases, with 26 bases left in between. Germline assignment: CDR1 SGHRS and CDR2 YFSETQ. The CDR3, as DNA: TGCGCCAGCAGCCCCACTCCGCTGGGGCTTACGGGAGTCAAAAACATTCAGTACTTC. As protein: CASSPTPLGLTGVKNIQYF.

The V and J genes are TRBV29-1 and TRBJ1-3, with 7 bases matching TRBD1. The ends lost 1 base at V and 2 bases at J; junction bases unmatched: 2. The CDR3 length is 14 residues. Germline CDR1 reads SQVTM; CDR2 reads ANQGSEA. The CDR3 loop reads CSVEADRAGNTIYF. DNA of the CDR3: TGCAGCGTTGAAGCCGACAGGGCTGGAAACACCATATATTTT. Looking up the rest from reference TRBV29-1 and TRBJ1-3 gives the full variable domain: SAVISQKPSRDICQRGTSLTIQCQVDSQVTMMFWYRQQPGQSLTLIATANQGSEATYESGFVIDKFPISRPNLTFSTLTVSNMSPEDSSIYLCSVEADRAGNTIYFGEGSWLTVV.

This clone is medium-sized (0.01 to 0.1%) in the sample. This chain connects TRBV27 to TRBJ2-2, with 9 bases aligning to TRBD1. Trimming took 5 bases from V and 7 from J; bases not matched to a gene: 8. Germline values: CDR1 MNHEY, CDR2 SMNVEV (reference sequence). This CDR3 spans 15 amino acids. Here the CDR3 DNA reads TGTGCCAGCAGTCTACAGGGGGCCTGGAGCGGGGAGCTGTTTTTT. Residues: CASSLQGAWSGELFF.

V gene TRBV9 combines with J gene TRBJ2-1; TRBD1 matches at 8 bases. CDR3 size: 14 residues. CDR1 SGDLS and CDR2 YYNGEE come from the germline V gene. J gave up 7 bases and V 0 bases, and 3 bases lay outside the gene matches. This CDR3 is CASSVAGQGNEQFF. CDR3 nucleotide sequence: TGTGCCAGCAGCGTAGCCGGACAGGGTAATGAGCAGTTCTTC. The whole variable domain, filled in from reference TRBV9 and TRBJ2-1, reads DSGVTQTPKHLITATGQRVTLRCSPRSGDLSVYWYQQSLDQGLQFLIQYYNGEERAKGNILERFSAQQFPDLHSELNLSSLELGDSALYFCASSVAGQGNEQFFGPGTRLTVL.

The chain combines TRBV7-3 with TRBJ1-2, with TRBD1 as a possible D gene (6 bases). V was clipped by 0 bases and J by 1 base, with 9 bases between them. CDR1 and CDR2 (germline): SGHTA, FQGTGA. The CDR3 contains 15 residues. The CDR3 sequence: CASSLTPGDNYGYTF. In DNA, the CDR3 is TGTGCCAGCAGCTTAACTCCAGGGGATAACTATGGCTACACCTTC.

The rearrangement links TRBV19 to TRBJ2-3; D perhaps matches TRBD2 (6 bases). V lost 1 base, J lost 6 bases, and 11 bases lay in between. Per germline, CDR1 LNHDA and CDR2 SQIVND (reference sequence). CDR3 length equals 14 residues. The chain's CDR3 is CASSIAGVSDTQYF. The CDR3 bases are TGTGCCAGTAGTATAGCGGGAGTAAGTGATACGCAGTATTTT.

The V and J genes are TRBV28 and TRBJ1-2; TRBD1 matches at 11 bases. Trimming cost V 3 bases and J 7 bases; bases outside gene matches: 13. This CDR3 contains 17 residues. Germline V gene data show CDR1 as MDHEN and CDR2 as SYDVKM. The CDR3 sequence: CASSFYGQGAGGSGYTF. As DNA, the CDR3 is TGTGCCAGCAGTTTCTATGGACAGGGGGCAGGGGGTTCTGGCTACACCTTC.

This CDR3 is CASKQAYEQYF. The CDR3 DNA sequence: TGTGCCAGCAAACAGGCCTACGAGCAGTACTTC. The V and J genes are TRBV28 and TRBJ2-7; D possibly corresponds to TRBD1 (5 bases). CDR1 and CDR2 from the germline V gene are MDHEN and SYDVKM. The CDR3 is 11 amino acids. Trimming took off 7 bases at V and 2 bases at J, with 6 bases between the two ends.

The V and J genes are TRBV5-6 and TRBJ2-2; D is unresolved. The CDR3 spans 14 residues. Trimming took 4 bases from V and 2 from J, leaving 9 bases between them. CDR1 is SGHDT, CDR2 YYEEEE, per germline. As DNA, the CDR3 is TGTGCCAGCAGCCCCGACATTAACACCGGGGAGCTGTTTTTT. Protein: CASSPDINTGELFF.

The rearrangement links TRBV10-2 to TRBJ1-6; D is undetermined. V shed 3 bases and J shed 8 bases, with 8 bases lying between them. The CDR3 contains 13 residues. CDR1 is WSHSY and CDR2 is SAAADI in the germline V gene. The CDR3, as DNA: TGCGCCAGCAGTGAAACTCCGGATTCACCCCTCCACTTT. Residues: CASSETPDSPLHF.

The chain couples TRBV5-1 to TRBJ1-1, with D hard to call. This CDR3 is 13 amino acids long. Trimming stripped 4 bases from V and 4 bases from J, with 11 bases between. CDR1 and CDR2 from the germline V gene are SGHRS and YFSETQ. The CDR3 loop reads CASSLLGSTEAFF. Written as DNA, the CDR3 is TGCGCCAGCAGCCTGCTTGGGAGCACTGAAGCTTTCTTT. Looking up the rest from reference TRBV5-1 and TRBJ1-1 gives the full variable domain: KAGVTQTPRYLIKTRGQQVTLSCSPISGHRSVSWYQQTPGQGLQFLFEYFSETQRNKGNFPGRFSGRQFSNSRSEMNVSTLELGDSALYLCASSLLGSTEAFFGQGTRLTVV.

CDR3 coding DNA: TGTGCCAGCAGCATATGGGACAGGGGGGGACTGCGGACCCAGTACTTC. It translates to CASSIWDRGGLRTQYF. The chain recombines TRBV28 with TRBJ2-5; TRBD1 matches 11 bases. The CDR3 has 16 residues. V lost 6 bases and J lost 7; bases outside the gene matches: 13. CDR1 MDHEN and CDR2 SYDVKM come from the germline V gene.

The chain uses TRBV15 and TRBJ1-4, with D tentatively TRBD1 (5 bases). CDR1 LNHNV and CDR2 YYDKDF come from the germline V gene (reference sequence). V shed 8 bases and J shed 8 bases, with 12 bases lying between them. CDR3 length: 12 amino acids. CDR3 DNA sequence: TGTGCCACCGGGGCGGGGGGGGAAAAACTGTTTTTT. Translated, it gives CATGAGGEKLFF.

This sequence joins TRBV5-4 and TRBJ1-2; a possible D gene is TRBD1 (6 bases). The CDR3 extends over 13 amino acids. Germline V gene lookup returns CDR1 SGHNT and CDR2 YYREEE (reference sequence). V dropped 0 bases and J dropped 6 bases, with 9 bases sitting between them. As DNA, the CDR3 is TGTGCCAGCAGCTTGGGGGGGGGCGATGGCTACACCTTC. It encodes CASSLGGGDGYTF.

This clone was observed a few times. J is TRBJ2-3 and V is TRBV7-8; no definite D call. The V end lost 4 bases, the J end lost 4 bases, and 12 bases lay between the germline ends. The CDR3 is 14 residues long. Per germline, CDR1 SGHVS and CDR2 FQNEAQ. The CDR3 DNA sequence: TGTGCCAGCAGCTGGAGAATCGTCGCAGATACGCAGTATTTT. This sequence encodes CASSWRIVADTQYF. Filled out from reference TRBV7-8 and TRBJ2-3, the complete variable domain reads GAGVSQSPRYKVAKRGQDVALRCDPISGHVSLFWYQQALGQGPEFLTYFQNEAQLDKSGLPSDRFFAERPEGSVSTLKIQRTQQEDSAVYLCASSWRIVADTQYFGPGTRLTVL.

In this sample, this clone turned up once. The V call is TRBV2, the J call TRBJ2-4, with TRBD1 identical over 9 bases. The germline gives CDR1 SNHLY, CDR2 FYNNEI. Germline trimming cut 4 bases from V and 2 bases from J; bases unmatched to any gene: 6. The CDR3 is 16 residues long. The CDR3 bases are TGTGCCAGCAGTGTCCCGGGACAGGGAACCAAAAACATTCAGTACTTC. This sequence encodes CASSVPGQGTKNIQYF.

The chain recombines TRBV5-1 with TRBJ2-1, with 12 bases aligning to TRBD2. From germline, CDR1 is SGHRS and CDR2 YFSETQ. V lost 4 bases to trimming and J lost 6 bases; unmatched junction nucleotides: 5. This CDR3 has 15 residues. As DNA, the CDR3 is TGCGCCAGCAGCCTGACTAGCGGGAGTATCAATGAGCAGTTCTTC. Protein sequence: CASSLTSGSINEQFF.

The chain has TRBV6-5 and TRBJ2-5; D is possibly TRBD1 (6 bases). Per germline, CDR1 MNHEY and CDR2 SVGAGI. The V gene lost 0 bases and the J gene lost 3 bases, with 11 bases spanning the gap. CDR3 size: 15 residues. The CDR3 loop reads CASSYSMNREETQYF. The CDR3 DNA sequence: TGTGCCAGCAGTTACTCGATGAACAGGGAAGAGACCCAGTACTTC.

This chain connects TRBV2 to TRBJ1-1, with D unclear. Germline CDR1 is SNHLY and CDR2 is FYNNEI. There are 13 residues in the CDR3. V shed 8 bases and J shed 1 base, with 11 bases lying between them. In nucleotides, the CDR3 is TGTGCCAGCGGGTCACGGGAGAACACTGAAGCTTTCTTT. Translated, it gives CASGSRENTEAFF.

J is TRBJ1-1 and V is TRBV18; 10 bases map to TRBD1. Germline V gene lookup returns CDR1 KGHSH and CDR2 LQKENI. V was clipped by 4 bases and J by 5 bases; unmatched bases: 10. This CDR3 region has 16 residues. In nucleotides, the CDR3 is TGTGCCAGCTCACTTCAGACAGGGGGCTCGTGGACTGAAGCTTTCTTT. This encodes CASSLQTGGSWTEAFF.

The chain uses TRBV18 and TRBJ2-7; maybe TRBD1 (6 bases). Trimming took off 6 bases at V and 0 bases at J, with 12 bases between the two ends. Germline V CDR1 and CDR2: KGHSH, LQKENI. The length of the CDR3 is 14 residues. CDR3 nucleotides: TGTGCCAGCTCGTCCGGGACATACTCCTACGAGCAGTACTTC. Translating gives CASSSGTYSYEQYF.

A note on this clone: At the DNA level, this CDR3 is encoded by other sequences in the same sample as well. The rearrangement links TRBV7-8 to TRBJ2-1, with 11 bases aligning to TRBD2. Germline V gene lookup returns CDR1 SGHVS and CDR2 FQNEAQ. V gave up 5 bases and J gave up 0 bases; unmatched junction bases: 6. CDR3 length: 17 residues. CDR3 residues: CASSPRTSGSSYNEQFF. CDR3 DNA sequence: TGTGCCAGCAGCCCCAGAACTAGCGGGAGCTCCTACAATGAGCAGTTCTTC.

This rearrangement joins TRBV6-6 to TRBJ1-6, with TRBD1 identical over 11 bases. The germline CDR1 and CDR2 sequences are MNHNY and SVGAGI (reference sequence). The CDR3 spans 14 residues. After removal of 10 bases from V and 4 bases from J, the junction contained 3 bases not matched to a gene. The CDR3: CATRDRGYNSPLHF. The CDR3 bases are TGTGCCACACGGGACAGGGGGTATAATTCACCCCTCCACTTT.

The genes are TRBV6-5 and TRBJ2-3; unclear D gene. This CDR3 spans 13 amino acids. Germline-derived CDR1 and CDR2 are MNHEY and SVGAGI. With 7 bases removed from V and 11 bases from J, the gap between germline ends came to 19 bases. The CDR3 region is CASNSNFAQMQYF. The CDR3 nucleotides read TGTGCCAGCAACAGTAATTTCGCCCAAATGCAGTATTTT.

V gene TRBV7-6 combines with J gene TRBJ1-5, with 8 positions matching TRBD1. The V gene's germline CDR1 is SGHVS and CDR2 FNYEAQ. V lost 3 bases and J lost 2; bases outside the gene matches: 6. This CDR3 region has 16 residues. The chain's CDR3 is CASSFDRGSGNQPQHF. CDR3 nucleotides: TGTGCCAGCAGCTTTGACAGGGGTAGTGGCAATCAGCCCCAGCATTTT.

The chain combines TRBV19 with TRBJ1-2; 11 positions match TRBD1. The germline gives CDR1 LNHDA, CDR2 SQIVND (reference sequence). The CDR3 runs to 15 residues. J was trimmed by 2 bases and V by 6 bases; bases with no gene match: 5. The CDR3 loop is CASRLGDRGNYGYTF. Here the CDR3 DNA reads TGTGCCAGTAGACTGGGGGACAGGGGGAACTATGGCTACACCTTC.

The chain combines TRBV5-4 with TRBJ2-7, with 13 bases identical to TRBD2. After removal of 4 bases from V and 3 bases from J, the junction contained 1 base not matched to a gene. The germline CDR1 and CDR2 sequences are SGHNT and YYREEE (reference sequence). CDR3 size: 14 residues. In DNA, the CDR3 is TGTGCCAGCAGCCGGACTAGCGGGAGCTACGAGCAGTACTTC. This encodes CASSRTSGSYEQYF. Using reference TRBV5-4 and TRBJ2-7 for the parts outside the CDR3, the full variable domain is ETGVTQSPTHLIKTRGQQVTLRCSSQSGHNTVSWYQQALGQGPQFIFQYYREEENGRGNFPPRFSGLQFPNYSSELNVNALELDDSALYLCASSRTSGSYEQYFGPGTRLTVT.